These 28 T cell receptor beta chains originate from one sample sequenced in a study of control samples from healthy donors and cancer patients. Profiling relied on immunoSEQ multiplex PCR, and the TCRdb table lists in-frame clones only, not all of them. The repertoire has about 20,000 clones, around 89% of them found once; the top ten carry about 10%. The sequenced sample consisted of PBMCs. The source of these receptors is a woman aged 55-75 years with head and neck cancer.

The chain has TRBV19 and TRBJ1-5, with 7 bases aligning to TRBD1. The CDR3 runs to 17 residues. The junction had 10 bases not matched to a gene; V was cut back by 5 bases and J by 0 bases. The V gene's germline CDR1 is LNHDA and CDR2 SQIVND (reference sequence). CDR3 coding DNA: TGTGCCAGTAGTCCCCGGAATCGACAGGGTAGCAATCAGCCCCAGCATTTT. It is translated as CASSPRNRQGSNQPQHF.

J is TRBJ2-1 and V is TRBV7-8; tentatively, D is TRBD1 or TRBD2 (6 bases each). The V end was cut by 3 bases, the J end by 7 bases, with 19 bases between. Germline-derived CDR1 and CDR2 are SGHVS and FQNEAQ. This CDR3 is built from 16 residues. The CDR3 nucleotides read TGTGCCAGCAGCTTCTACTCGGGGGCTGGAGGTAATGAGCAGTTCTTC. Translating it yields CASSFYSGAGGNEQFF. The variable domain in full, completed from reference TRBV7-8 and TRBJ2-1, reads GAGVSQSPRYKVAKRGQDVALRCDPISGHVSLFWYQQALGQGPEFLTYFQNEAQLDKSGLPSDRFFAERPEGSVSTLKIQRTQQEDSAVYLCASSFYSGAGGNEQFFGPGTRLTVL.

This clone appeared a single time. The CDR3 spells CASSRDSSSGNTIYF. The CDR3 DNA reads TGTGCCAGCAGCCGTGACTCGAGCTCTGGAAACACCATATATTTT. The chain employs TRBV7-9 and TRBJ1-3; D is unresolved. Per germline, CDR1 SEHNR and CDR2 FQNEAQ (reference sequence). The V gene lost 5 bases and the J gene lost 0 bases, with 11 bases spanning the gap. The CDR3 totals 15 residues.

This chain joins TRBV18 and TRBJ1-4, with D unresolved. The germline V gene has CDR1 KGHSH and CDR2 LQKENI. The ends were cut back, 3 bases at V and 5 bases at J, with 7 bases in the middle. The CDR3 is made up of 13 amino acids. The CDR3 here is CASSPDMNEKLFF. The CDR3, as DNA: TGTGCCAGCTCACCCGACATGAATGAAAAACTGTTTTTT.

CDR3 loop: CASSLVAMSSYEQYF. CDR3 nucleotide sequence: TGTGCCAGCAGCTTAGTAGCTATGTCTTCCTACGAGCAGTACTTC. V and J are TRBV11-2 and TRBJ2-7; no clear D gene. Germline-derived CDR1 and CDR2 are SGHAT and FQNNGV. V lost 1 base and J 1 base, leaving 11 bases between the germline ends. There are 15 residues in the CDR3. Based on the CDR3 plus reference TRBV11-2 and TRBJ2-7, the full variable domain is EAGVAQSPRYKIIEKRQSVAFWCNPISGHATLYWYQQILGQGPKLLIQFQNNGVVDDSQLPKDRFSAERLKGVDSTLKIQPAKLEDSAVYLCASSLVAMSSYEQYFGPGTRLTVT.

The chain carries TRBV11-2 and TRBJ1-2; D call uncertain. Looked up from germline, CDR1 is SGHAT and CDR2 is FQNNGV. Trimming pared 2 bases from V and 5 bases from J, leaving 9 bases between. The CDR3 loop spans 13 amino acids. CDR3 amino acids: CASSLPGLYGYTF. As DNA, the CDR3 is TGTGCCAGCAGCTTACCAGGACTGTATGGCTACACCTTC.

The rearrangement uses TRBV28 and TRBJ2-5; TRBD2 matches at 7 bases. The CDR3 length is 18 residues. V shed 5 bases and J 5 bases; nucleotides not matched to a gene: 20. Germline assignment: CDR1 MDHEN and CDR2 SYDVKM. In nucleotides, the CDR3 is TGTGCCAGCAGTCCTTGGGGCGGGAGAAGGGACCGGGGTGAGACCCAGTACTTC. Residues: CASSPWGGRRDRGETQYF.

This CDR3 reads CASSLTGSPILNEQFF. The CDR3 DNA reads TGTGCCAGCAGCTTAACGGGCAGCCCCATCTTGAATGAGCAGTTCTTC. This sequence joins TRBV7-9 and TRBJ2-1; D unresolved. The ends were cut back, 2 bases at V and 7 bases at J, with 18 bases in the middle. Germline V gene lookup returns CDR1 SEHNR and CDR2 FQNEAQ (reference sequence). CDR3 length: 16 amino acids.

The J gene is TRBJ2-7, the V gene TRBV27, with D possibly being TRBD1 (5 bases). Germline V CDR1 and CDR2: MNHEY, SMNVEV (reference sequence). Trimming removed 3 bases from V and 5 bases from J, with 14 bases in between. The CDR3 sequence is 14 residues long. The CDR3 sequence is CASSFWGRSHEQYF. CDR3 coding DNA: TGTGCCAGCAGTTTTTGGGGCCGGTCCCACGAGCAGTACTTC.

The J gene is TRBJ2-7, the V gene TRBV19, with TRBD1 matching 11 bases. The CDR3 consists of 13 residues. V was pared by 4 bases and J by 7 bases, with 3 bases of the junction left unmatched. CDR1 and CDR2 from the germline V gene are LNHDA and SQIVND (reference sequence). CDR3 bases: TGTGCCAGTAGTAGTGGGACAGGGGGTGAGCAGTACTTC. Amino acid sequence: CASSSGTGGEQYF.

The V and J genes are TRBV5-8 and TRBJ2-4; TRBD1 matches at 8 bases. V was pared by 4 bases and J by 0 bases, with 0 bases of the junction left unmatched. Germline CDR1 and CDR2: SGHTS and YDEGEE. The CDR3 sequence is 14 residues long. The CDR3 region is CASSTGGAKNIQYF. The CDR3 nucleotides are TGTGCCAGCAGCACAGGGGGAGCCAAAAACATTCAGTACTTC.

The chain has TRBV9 and TRBJ2-2; 15 bases fit TRBD2. Germline V lookup: CDR1 SGDLS, CDR2 YYNGEE. V shed 4 bases, J shed 4 bases, and the junction held 2 bases outside the gene matches. The CDR3 consists of 16 residues. The CDR3 loop reads CASSMGLAGGTGELFF. As DNA, the CDR3 is TGTGCCAGCAGCATGGGACTAGCGGGGGGCACCGGGGAGCTGTTTTTT.

This chain links TRBV7-3 with TRBJ2-1, with 7 bases lining up with TRBD1. CDR1 is SGHTA and CDR2 is FQGTGA in the germline V gene. With V trimmed by 2 bases and J by 5 bases, 3 bases remained unmatched. This CDR3 comprises 14 residues. In DNA, the CDR3 is TGTGCCAGCAGCTTAGGGGGACAGAACAATGAGCAGTTCTTC. Amino acids: CASSLGGQNNEQFF.

V is TRBV6-6 and J is TRBJ1-2; D remains unclear. Germline lookup yields CDR1 MNHNY and CDR2 SVGAGI (reference sequence). Trimming took off 7 bases at V and 2 bases at J, with 14 bases between the two ends. CDR3 length equals 14 residues. Here the CDR3 reads CASTSSDLNYGYTF. CDR3 DNA: TGTGCCAGCACCTCCTCCGACCTCAACTATGGCTACACCTTC.

The V gene is TRBV27, the J gene TRBJ2-7, with a possible D match to TRBD2 (5 bases). CDR3 length: 13 residues. V was trimmed by 6 bases and J by 3 bases, leaving 12 bases between them. Germline CDR1 is MNHEY and CDR2 is SMNVEV (reference sequence). The CDR3 sequence is CASRGLSFYEQYF. The CDR3 DNA reads as TGTGCCAGCAGAGGACTCTCATTCTACGAGCAGTACTTC.

This rearrangement joins TRBV3-1 (or the pseudogene TRBV3-2) to TRBJ1-5, with 10 nucleotides matching TRBD1. The V gene's germline CDR1 is LGHDT and CDR2 YNNKEL (reference sequence). Losses at the gene ends were 3 bases for V and 3 bases for J; bases not matched to a gene: 2. The CDR3 runs to 15 residues. CDR3 DNA sequence: TGTGCCAGCAGCCAGGGACAGGGGATCAATCAGCCCCAGCATTTT. As protein: CASSQGQGINQPQHF.

The rearrangement links TRBV6-1 to TRBJ2-1; D is possibly TRBD2 (7 bases). The germline CDR1 and CDR2 sequences are MNHNS and SASEGT. The CDR3 sequence is 16 residues long. The V end lost 4 bases, the J end lost 9 bases, and 22 bases lay between the germline ends. CDR3 loop: CASSATERGDYFEQFF. The CDR3 DNA reads as TGTGCCAGCAGTGCGACCGAAAGGGGGGACTACTTTGAGCAGTTCTTC.

The CDR3 loop reads CATSRDPPQGVYTEAFF. The DNA for the CDR3 is TGTGCCACCAGCAGAGACCCCCCACAGGGGGTATACACTGAAGCTTTCTTT. This rearrangement joins TRBV15 to TRBJ1-1; TRBD1 matches at 8 bases. Germline CDR1 and CDR2: LNHNV and YYDKDF (reference sequence). This CDR3 comprises 17 residues. After removal of 0 bases from V and 3 bases from J, the junction contained 9 bases not matched to a gene.

This clone was recorded a few times. The chain recombines TRBV2 with TRBJ1-5; 10 bases agree with TRBD1. After removal of 6 bases from V and 0 bases from J, the junction contained 5 bases not matched to a gene. CDR3 length: 16 residues. From germline, CDR1 is SNHLY and CDR2 FYNNEI. DNA for the CDR3: TGTGCCAGCAGGGGGACAGGGGCGAATAGCAATCAGCCCCAGCATTTT. It specifies CASRGTGANSNQPQHF.

This chain joins TRBV5-4 and TRBJ2-1; no firm D call. Germline lookup yields CDR1 SGHNT and CDR2 YYREEE (reference sequence). This CDR3 comprises 12 residues. Between the trimmed V and J ends, which lost 4 bases and 6 bases, there was a span of 8 bases. The CDR3 DNA follows: TGTGCCAGCAGCCCGACAAGCAATGAGCAGTTCTTC. Its protein is CASSPTSNEQFF.

Remarks on this clone: One end of the junction is discordant with germline, which a read error may explain. The chain carries TRBV2 and TRBJ1-2, with a weak D call TRBD1 (5 bases). The CDR3 sequence is 12 residues long. Per the germline V gene, CDR1 is SNHLY and CDR2 is FYNNEI. In nucleotides, the CDR3 is TGTGCCAGCAGAGTTCCACCAACCGGGACCCTCTTC. It encodes CASRVPPTGTLF.

CDR3 in DNA: TGTGCCAGCAGTTGGACTACGAACACCGGGGAGCTGTTTTTT. This sequence encodes CASSWTTNTGELFF. The chain carries TRBV2 and TRBJ2-2; possibly TRBD2 for D (6 bases). The CDR3 totals 14 residues. Trimming left V 5 bases short and J 0 bases short, with 7 bases between. In germline, CDR1 is SNHLY, CDR2 FYNNEI.

The chain uses TRBV28 and TRBJ2-3; 9 nucleotides agree with TRBD2. J was trimmed by 5 bases and V by 6 bases; bases with no gene match: 9. This CDR3 region has 15 residues. Looked up from germline, CDR1 is MDHEN and CDR2 is SYDVKM. CDR3 protein: CASSQRAGGEDTQYF. The CDR3, as DNA: TGTGCCAGCAGCCAGAGGGCGGGGGGGGAAGATACGCAGTATTTT.

The genes are TRBV2 and TRBJ1-2; D call uncertain. Germline V gene data show CDR1 as SNHLY and CDR2 as FYNNEI. This CDR3 spans 14 amino acids. V was trimmed by 6 bases and J by 2 bases, leaving 13 bases between them. CDR3 region: CASRETGKNYGYTF. The CDR3 DNA reads TGTGCCAGCAGAGAGACCGGGAAGAACTATGGCTACACCTTC.

This rearrangement joins TRBV18 to TRBJ1-3; tentatively, D is TRBD1 (6 bases). V was shortened by 8 bases and J by 0 bases, with 11 bases between the two germline ends. Germline-derived CDR1 and CDR2 are KGHSH and LQKENI. This CDR3 contains 14 residues. The chain's CDR3 is CASGGRSSGNTIYF. The DNA for the CDR3 is TGTGCCAGCGGGGGGCGTAGCTCTGGAAACACCATATATTTT.

The CDR3 region has the DNA TGTGCCAGCACCCGCGATAATCTATCCTACAATGAGCAGTTCTTC. Translation: CASTRDNLSYNEQFF. This sequence joins TRBV6-5 and TRBJ2-1; D is undetermined. The CDR3 totals 15 residues. Deletions cut 7 bases from V and 1 base from J, with 14 bases between. Germline CDR1 reads MNHEY; CDR2 reads SVGAGI.

The V call is TRBV9, the J call TRBJ1-2; D uncertain. The germline V and J ends were trimmed by 2 bases and 4 bases, with 15 bases remaining between them. Germline assignment: CDR1 SGDLS and CDR2 YYNGEE. The CDR3 loop spans 15 amino acids. The CDR3 reads CASSVGPEPTYGYTF. DNA of the CDR3: TGTGCCAGCAGCGTCGGCCCAGAACCGACCTATGGCTACACCTTC. The full variable domain, rest sourced from reference TRBV9 and TRBJ1-2, is DSGVTQTPKHLITATGQRVTLRCSPRSGDLSVYWYQQSLDQGLQFLIQYYNGEERAKGNILERFSAQQFPDLHSELNLSSLELGDSALYFCASSVGPEPTYGYTFGSGTRLTVV.

This chain joins TRBV28 and TRBJ2-7; no reliable D call. Per the germline V gene, CDR1 is MDHEN and CDR2 is SYDVKM. The CDR3 length is 14 residues. V lost 6 bases, J lost 3 bases, and 15 bases lay in between. The chain's CDR3 is CASSRFVLDYEQYF. CDR3 bases: TGTGCCAGCAGCCGGTTTGTTCTGGACTACGAGCAGTACTTC. The full variable domain, its missing parts supplied by reference TRBV28 and TRBJ2-7, is DVKVTQSSRYLVKRTGEKVFLECVQDMDHENMFWYRQDPGLGLRLIYFSYDVKMKEKGDIPEGYSVSREKKERFSLILESASTNQTSMYLCASSRFVLDYEQYFGPGTRLTVT.